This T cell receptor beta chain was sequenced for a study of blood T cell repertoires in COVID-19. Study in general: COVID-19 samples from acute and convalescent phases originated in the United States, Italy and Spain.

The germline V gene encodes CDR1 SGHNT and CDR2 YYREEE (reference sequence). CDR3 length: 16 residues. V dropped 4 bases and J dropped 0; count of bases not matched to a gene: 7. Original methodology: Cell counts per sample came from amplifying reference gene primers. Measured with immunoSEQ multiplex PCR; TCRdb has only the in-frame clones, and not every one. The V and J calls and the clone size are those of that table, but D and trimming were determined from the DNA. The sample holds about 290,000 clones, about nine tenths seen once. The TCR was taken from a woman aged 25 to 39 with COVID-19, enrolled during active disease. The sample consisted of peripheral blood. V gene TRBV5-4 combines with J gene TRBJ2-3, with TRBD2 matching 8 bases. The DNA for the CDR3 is TGTGCCAGCAGCACCATGGGCGGGGGGAGCACAGATACGCAGTATTTT. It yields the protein CASSTMGGGSTDTQYF.